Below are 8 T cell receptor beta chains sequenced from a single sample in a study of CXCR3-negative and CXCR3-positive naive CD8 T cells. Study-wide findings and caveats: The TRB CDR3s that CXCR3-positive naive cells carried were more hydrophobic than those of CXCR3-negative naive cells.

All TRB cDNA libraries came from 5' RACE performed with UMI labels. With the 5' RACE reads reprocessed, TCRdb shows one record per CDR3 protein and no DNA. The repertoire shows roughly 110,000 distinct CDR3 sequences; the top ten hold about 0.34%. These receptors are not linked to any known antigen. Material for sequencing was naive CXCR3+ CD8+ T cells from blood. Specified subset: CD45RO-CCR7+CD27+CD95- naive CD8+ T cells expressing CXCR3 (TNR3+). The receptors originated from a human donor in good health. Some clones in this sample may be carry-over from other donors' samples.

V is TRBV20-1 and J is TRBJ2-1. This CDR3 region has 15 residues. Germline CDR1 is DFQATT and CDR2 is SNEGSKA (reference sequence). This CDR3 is CSARTPGVPYNEQFF.

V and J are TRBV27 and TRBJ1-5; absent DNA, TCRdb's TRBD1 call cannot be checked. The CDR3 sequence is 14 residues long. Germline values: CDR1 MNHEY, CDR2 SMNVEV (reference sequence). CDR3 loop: CASSPEGGNQPQHF.

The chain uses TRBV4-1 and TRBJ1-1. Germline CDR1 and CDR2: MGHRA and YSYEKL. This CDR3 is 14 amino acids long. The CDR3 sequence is CASSQGGRVGEAFF.

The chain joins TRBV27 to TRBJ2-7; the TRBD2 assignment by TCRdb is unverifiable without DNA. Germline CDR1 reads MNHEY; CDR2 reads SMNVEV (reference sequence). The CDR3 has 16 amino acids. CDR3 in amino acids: CASSPQPLPAPYEQYF.

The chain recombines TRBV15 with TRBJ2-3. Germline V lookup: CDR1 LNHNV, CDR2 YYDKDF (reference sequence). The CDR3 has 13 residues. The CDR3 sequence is CATSRSRADTQYF.

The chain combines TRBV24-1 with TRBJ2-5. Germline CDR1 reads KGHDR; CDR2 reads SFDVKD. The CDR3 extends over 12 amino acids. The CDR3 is CATSDLQETQYF.

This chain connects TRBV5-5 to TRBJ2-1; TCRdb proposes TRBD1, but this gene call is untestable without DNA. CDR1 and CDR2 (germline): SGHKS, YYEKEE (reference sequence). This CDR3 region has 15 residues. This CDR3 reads CASRVTGVGSNEQFF.

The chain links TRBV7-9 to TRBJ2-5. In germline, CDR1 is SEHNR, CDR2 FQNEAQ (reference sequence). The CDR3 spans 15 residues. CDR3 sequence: CASSSGLQRGETQYF.